The rows below give T cell receptor beta chains drawn from one sample of a study of neurological immune-mediated disorders. TCRdb reprocessed the 5' RACE reads via MiXCR and lists one record per CDR3 protein. The sample has around 80,000 distinct CDR3 sequences, 9% to 12% seen once. The sequenced material came from PBMCs. The receptors were sampled from a man between 40 and 49 years old in good health. CDR3s include the opening cysteine and the closing phenylalanine or tryptophan. Each record gives: D gene, J gene, V gene, clone size, CDR3 protein, CDR3 DNA. D genes are given only for firm matches. Part of the rows lack a size; the others show once, few, many or a class for expanded clones.

d_call: NA
j_call: TRBJ2-1
v_call: TRBV6-6
clone_size: many
cdr3_aa: CASSLLQGANEQFF
cdr3_nt: TGTGCCAGCAGTCTTTTACAGGGAGCGAATGAGCAGTTCTTC

d_call: TRBD1
j_call: TRBJ1-1
v_call: TRBV29-1
clone_size: many
cdr3_aa: CSGEQGANTEAFF
cdr3_nt: TGCAGCGGTGAACAGGGGGCGAACACTGAAGCTTTCTTT

d_call: TRBD1
j_call: TRBJ2-2
v_call: TRBV28
clone_size: many
cdr3_aa: CALQTGTGDTGELFF
cdr3_nt: TGCGCGCTTCAGACCGGGACAGGGGACACCGGGGAGCTGTTTTTT

d_call: TRBD1
j_call: TRBJ2-7
v_call: TRBV18
clone_size: many
cdr3_aa: CASSPIPGTGSYEQYF
cdr3_nt: TGTGCCAGCTCACCAATACCCGGGACAGGCTCCTACGAGCAGTACTTC

d_call: NA
j_call: TRBJ2-7
v_call: TRBV6-5
clone_size: few
cdr3_aa: CATCPGASREQYF
cdr3_nt: TGTGCCACATGCCCTGGGGCCTCTCGCGAGCAGTACTTC

d_call: TRBD1
j_call: TRBJ1-5
v_call: TRBV27
clone_size: many
cdr3_aa: CASSPGQAGNQPQHF
cdr3_nt: TGTGCCAGCAGTCCCGGACAGGCCGGAAATCAGCCCCAGCATTTT

d_call: NA
j_call: TRBJ2-1
v_call: TRBV7-2
clone_size: NA
cdr3_aa: CASSLGYSSYNEQFF
cdr3_nt: TGTGCCAGCAGCTTAGGTTATAGCTCATACAATGAGCAGTTCTTC

d_call: TRBD2
j_call: TRBJ2-5
v_call: TRBV7-2
clone_size: many
cdr3_aa: CASSVTSGGGQETQYF
cdr3_nt: TGTGCCAGCAGCGTCACTAGCGGGGGAGGTCAAGAGACCCAGTACTTC

d_call: NA
j_call: TRBJ2-3
v_call: TRBV11-2
clone_size: many
cdr3_aa: CASSLGFGPLNTDTQYF
cdr3_nt: TGTGCCAGCAGCTTAGGCTTCGGTCCCCTTAACACAGATACGCAGTATTTT

d_call: NA
j_call: TRBJ1-2
v_call: TRBV7-4
clone_size: many
cdr3_aa: CASSCGEGRGYTF
cdr3_nt: TGTGCCAGCAGCTGCGGGGAGGGAAGAGGCTACACCTTC

d_call: NA
j_call: TRBJ2-2
v_call: TRBV12-3/TRBV12-4
clone_size: many
cdr3_aa: CASSQTRRGANTGELFF
cdr3_nt: TGTGCCAGCAGTCAAACCCGTCGCGGGGCGAACACCGGGGAGCTGTTTTTT

d_call: TRBD1
j_call: TRBJ2-1
v_call: TRBV5-5
clone_size: many
cdr3_aa: CASSPGQGHNEQFF
cdr3_nt: TGTGCCAGCAGCCCGGGACAGGGTCACAATGAGCAGTTCTTC

d_call: TRBD1
j_call: TRBJ2-5
v_call: TRBV20-1
clone_size: many
cdr3_aa: CSAQGWGQGKETQYF
cdr3_nt: TGCAGTGCACAAGGGTGGGGACAGGGAAAAGAGACCCAGTACTTC

d_call: NA
j_call: TRBJ2-5
v_call: TRBV12-3/TRBV12-4
clone_size: many
cdr3_aa: CASSFGVGTRGETQYF
cdr3_nt: TGTGCCAGCAGTTTCGGGGTCGGGACAAGGGGGGAGACCCAGTACTTC

d_call: TRBD1
j_call: TRBJ2-5
v_call: TRBV13
clone_size: many
cdr3_aa: CASSIRTGPQETQYF
cdr3_nt: TGTGCCAGCAGCATCCGGACAGGGCCTCAAGAGACCCAGTACTTC

d_call: TRBD2
j_call: TRBJ2-5
v_call: TRBV5-1
clone_size: many
cdr3_aa: CASSLALAGGPQETQYF
cdr3_nt: TGCGCCAGCAGCTTGGCACTAGCGGGGGGGCCTCAAGAGACCCAGTACTTC

d_call: TRBD1
j_call: TRBJ2-5
v_call: TRBV20-1
clone_size: NA
cdr3_aa: CSANHGTGKTQYF
cdr3_nt: TGCAGTGCCAACCACGGGACAGGGAAGACCCAGTACTTC

d_call: TRBD2
j_call: TRBJ2-7
v_call: TRBV28
clone_size: many
cdr3_aa: CASSSLPGTTISSYEQYF
cdr3_nt: TGTGCCAGCAGTTCTCTTCCCGGGACTACCATCAGCTCCTACGAGCAGTACTTC

d_call: NA
j_call: TRBJ1-1
v_call: TRBV5-1
clone_size: many
cdr3_aa: CASSLVRETTEAFF
cdr3_nt: TGCGCCAGCAGCTTGGTTAGGGAGACCACTGAAGCTTTCTTT

d_call: TRBD2
j_call: TRBJ2-3
v_call: TRBV7-3
clone_size: NA
cdr3_aa: CASSLGLAGGFWETDTQYF
cdr3_nt: TGTGCCAGCAGCCTTGGACTAGCGGGGGGTTTCTGGGAAACAGATACGCAGTATTTT

d_call: NA
j_call: TRBJ2-1
v_call: TRBV11-2
clone_size: many
cdr3_aa: CASSLEAGHQFF
cdr3_nt: TGTGCCAGCAGCTTAGAGGCTGGTCATCAGTTCTTC

d_call: NA
j_call: TRBJ2-7
v_call: TRBV7-9
clone_size: many
cdr3_aa: CASSSARRGEQYF
cdr3_nt: TGTGCCAGCAGCTCAGCCCGGCGTGGCGAGCAGTACTTC

d_call: NA
j_call: TRBJ2-7
v_call: TRBV5-1
clone_size: many
cdr3_aa: CASSLYFPTDAYEQYF
cdr3_nt: TGCGCCAGCAGCTTGTACTTCCCGACTGATGCCTACGAGCAGTACTTC

d_call: TRBD1
j_call: TRBJ1-2
v_call: TRBV29-1
clone_size: many
cdr3_aa: CSVGDSFNYGYTF
cdr3_nt: TGCAGCGTTGGGGACAGTTTTAACTATGGCTACACCTTC

d_call: NA
j_call: TRBJ2-5
v_call: TRBV29-1
clone_size: many
cdr3_aa: CSVDHRLQETQYF
cdr3_nt: TGCAGCGTTGATCACAGGCTGCAAGAGACCCAGTACTTC

d_call: NA
j_call: TRBJ2-1
v_call: TRBV11-2
clone_size: many
cdr3_aa: CASSLDRIPSMRQFF
cdr3_nt: TGTGCCAGCAGCTTAGATAGGATCCCCTCAATGAGGCAGTTCTTC

d_call: NA
j_call: TRBJ1-6
v_call: TRBV6-5
clone_size: many
cdr3_aa: CASSYAQTSPLHF
cdr3_nt: TGTGCCAGCAGTTACGCTCAAACTTCACCCCTCCATTTT

d_call: NA
j_call: TRBJ1-3
v_call: TRBV4-2
clone_size: many
cdr3_aa: CASSQGTIYGNTIYF
cdr3_nt: TGTGCCAGCAGCCAGGGGACAATCTACGGAAACACCATATATTTT

d_call: NA
j_call: TRBJ2-5
v_call: TRBV7-2
clone_size: many
cdr3_aa: CASSSPTDGQETQYF
cdr3_nt: TGTGCCAGCAGCTCACCGACCGACGGCCAAGAGACCCAGTACTTC

d_call: TRBD2
j_call: TRBJ2-7
v_call: TRBV5-1
clone_size: many
cdr3_aa: CASSQGLAGAEQYF
cdr3_nt: TGCGCCAGCAGCCAGGGACTAGCGGGGGCTGAGCAGTACTTC

d_call: NA
j_call: TRBJ2-4
v_call: TRBV3-1
clone_size: many
cdr3_aa: CASSQGSRIAKNIQYF
cdr3_nt: TGTGCCAGCAGCCAAGGGTCCCGGATAGCCAAAAACATTCAGTACTTC

d_call: TRBD2
j_call: TRBJ2-2
v_call: TRBV4-2
clone_size: many
cdr3_aa: CASSPSGGDTNTGELFF
cdr3_nt: TGTGCCAGCAGCCCTAGCGGGGGTGATACGAACACCGGGGAGCTGTTTTTT

d_call: NA
j_call: TRBJ2-7
v_call: TRBV6-1
clone_size: many
cdr3_aa: CASSEAITSPTYEQYF
cdr3_nt: TGTGCCAGCAGTGAAGCGATAACCTCCCCTACCTACGAGCAGTACTTC

d_call: NA
j_call: TRBJ2-7
v_call: TRBV29-1
clone_size: many
cdr3_aa: CSVVINYEQYF
cdr3_nt: TGCAGCGTTGTGATAAACTACGAGCAGTACTTC

d_call: NA
j_call: TRBJ1-4
v_call: TRBV29-1
clone_size: many
cdr3_aa: CSVEEADANEKLFF
cdr3_nt: TGCAGCGTTGAAGAAGCGGACGCCAATGAAAAACTGTTTTTT

d_call: TRBD2
j_call: TRBJ2-1
v_call: TRBV29-1
clone_size: many
cdr3_aa: CSVVQRGGYNEQFF
cdr3_nt: TGCAGCGTTGTACAGCGGGGGGGCTACAATGAGCAGTTCTTC